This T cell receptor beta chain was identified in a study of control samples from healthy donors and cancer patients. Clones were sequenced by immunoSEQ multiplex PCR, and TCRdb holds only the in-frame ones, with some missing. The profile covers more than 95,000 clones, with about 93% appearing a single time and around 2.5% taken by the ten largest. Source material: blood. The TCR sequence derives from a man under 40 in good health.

DNA of the CDR3: TGTGCCAGCAGAGGACTTACAGGGGCTACAGGGGGCTACACCTTC. Its protein product is CASRGLTGATGGYTF. V usage is TRBV25-1 and J usage is TRBJ1-2; 7 bases agree with TRBD1. V gave up 6 bases and J gave up 8 bases; unmatched junction bases: 15. Per the germline V gene, CDR1 is MGHDK and CDR2 is SYGVNS. This CDR3 region has 15 residues.